Each of the 25 T cell receptor beta chains below was sequenced from the same sample in a study of read filtering for tumor transcriptome and immune sequencing. This library used roughly 370 ng RNA and molecular barcoded adaptors spanning alpha/delta and beta/gamma chains. TCRdb reanalysed the reads using MiXCR and keeps one entry per CDR3 protein. Among approximately 40,000 distinct CDR3 sequences listed, roughly 15% were seen once. The sample comprised a population of CD138-negative cells sorted from bone marrow. Receptors originate from a donor at least 40 years old with multiple myeloma.

This clonotype has just a few counts. With a much larger clone just one base away, this may be a read error. The V call is TRBV20-1, the J call TRBJ2-3; D gene uncertain. CDR3 size: 13 residues. The germline V gene encodes CDR1 DFQATT and CDR2 SNEGSKA (reference sequence). As DNA, the CDR3 is TGCAGCGTTAATTCGAGAGGCACAGATACGCAGTATTTT. Amino acids: CSVNSRGTDTQYF.

As regards this clonotype: The junction differs from germline at one of its ends, possibly a read error. This sequence joins TRBV29-1 and TRBJ2-1; 9 nucleotides match TRBD1. The CDR3 sequence is 14 residues long. Germline V lookup: CDR1 SQVTM, CDR2 ANQGSEA. CDR3 in amino acids: CSEGTGSSFNEQFF. The DNA of the CDR3 is TGCAGCGAAGGGACAGGGAGCTCCTTCAATGAGCAGTTCTTC.

This clonotype was recorded many times. This chain connects TRBV20-1 to TRBJ2-5; TRBD1 matches at 7 bases. V lost 4 bases, J lost 1 base, and 3 bases stayed unmatched. Germline CDR1 and CDR2: DFQATT and SNEGSKA (reference sequence). The CDR3 runs 13 residues. CDR3 region: CSATRDSQETQYF. CDR3 nucleotide sequence: TGCAGTGCTACCCGGGACAGCCAAGAGACCCAGTACTTC.

Comments on this clonotype: A read error may produce the germline difference seen at one junction end. This chain uses TRBV12-5 with TRBJ1-1; D uncertain. CDR1 is LGHNT and CDR2 is FRNRAP in the germline V gene. The CDR3 loop spans 13 amino acids. The CDR3 bases are TGTGCTAGTGGCTTGGGCATGAACACTGAAGCTCTCTTT. Encoded protein: CASGLGMNTEALF.

This clonotype was seen at least ten times. V is TRBV20-1 and J is TRBJ2-1; D is possibly TRBD2 (6 bases). The CDR3 sequence is 11 residues long. The V end lost 6 bases, the J end lost 13 bases, and 16 bases lay between the germline ends. The germline CDR1 and CDR2 sequences are DFQATT and SNEGSKA (reference sequence). CDR3 sequence reads: CSALASATQFF. Here the CDR3 DNA reads TGCAGTGCCCTAGCGTCCGCTACTCAGTTCTTC.

As for this clonotype: Just one base apart from a much larger clone, this may be a read error. The chain carries TRBV28 and TRBJ2-1; 10 nucleotides match TRBD2. This CDR3 contains 14 residues. Losses at the gene ends were 5 bases for V and 9 bases for J; bases not matched to a gene: 7. Germline lookup yields CDR1 MDHEN and CDR2 SYDVKM. CDR3 protein: CASSLSGRAGEQFF. For the CDR3, the DNA is TGTGCCAGCAGTCTCAGCGGGAGGGCCGGTGAGCAGTTCTTC. Full variable domain (missing parts from reference TRBV28 and TRBJ2-1): DVKVTQSSRYLVKRTGEKVFLECVQDMDHENMFWYRQDPGLGLRLIYFSYDVKMKEKGDIPEGYSVSREKKERFSLILESASTNQTSMYLCASSLSGRAGEQFFGPGTRLTVL.

This clonotype was detected many times. The chain is built from TRBV20-1 and TRBJ2-2, with 8 nucleotides matching TRBD1. This CDR3 has 15 residues. With 0 bases clipped from V and 3 bases from J, the junction kept 3 bases outside the gene matches. CDR1 and CDR2 from the germline V gene are DFQATT and SNEGSKA (reference sequence). This CDR3 is CSARETGEDTGELFF. DNA of the CDR3: TGCAGTGCTAGAGAGACAGGGGAGGACACCGGGGAGCTGTTTTTT.

In the case of this clonotype: This probably arose from a read error, given a far larger clone one base away. The chain is built from TRBV7-9 and TRBJ2-1, with 9 bases matching TRBD2. CDR3 size: 15 residues. V shed 7 bases and J 7 bases; nucleotides not matched to a gene: 11. CDR1 and CDR2 (germline): SEHNR, FQNEAQ (reference sequence). CDR3 in amino acids: CASTIETSGLNEQFF. In DNA, the CDR3 is TGTGCCAGCACCATCGAGACTAGCGGCCTGAATGAGCAGTTCTTC.

This clonotype occurred many times. The gene calls are TRBV7-2 and TRBJ1-5, with D unclear. CDR1 SGHTA and CDR2 FQGNSA come from the germline V gene. Trimming cost V 7 bases and J 7 bases, with 11 bases left between them. This CDR3 region has 12 residues. The CDR3 coding sequence is TGTGCCAGCAATACCCCCCCACAGCCCCAGCATTTT. Its translation: CASNTPPQPQHF.

This clonotype came up many times. This chain uses TRBV20-1 with TRBJ1-2, with a tentative D call TRBD1 (5 bases). The V gene lost 6 bases and the J gene lost 2 bases, with 13 bases spanning the gap. Germline V gene lookup returns CDR1 DFQATT and CDR2 SNEGSKA (reference sequence). The CDR3 is 13 amino acids. For the CDR3, the DNA is TGCAGTGCCGGTGGGGGGATAAACTATGGCTACACCTTC. It is translated as CSAGGGINYGYTF.

On this clonotype itself: A much bigger clone sits one base away, suggesting this may be a read error. J is TRBJ2-1 and V is TRBV5-4; the D gene is possibly TRBD2 (5 bases). CDR3 size: 14 residues. CDR1 and CDR2 from the germline V gene are SGHNT and YYREEE (reference sequence). The V and J ends lost 6 bases and 1 base respectively, with 11 bases between them. Written as DNA, the CDR3 is TGTGCCAGCACAGAGCCGGGATCCTACAATGAGCAGTTCTTC. Translated, it gives CASTEPGSYNEQFF. The whole variable domain, remainder taken from reference TRBV5-4 and TRBJ2-1, is ETGVTQSPTHLIKTRGQQVTLRCSSQSGHNTVSWYQQALGQGPQFIFQYYREEENGRGNFPPRFSGLQFPNYSSELNVNALELDDSALYLCASTEPGSYNEQFFGPGTRLTVL.

The chain combines TRBV29-1 with TRBJ2-7; TRBD1 agrees at 10 bases. Germline V lookup: CDR1 SQVTM, CDR2 ANQGSEA. Trimming took 5 bases from V and 7 from J; bases not matched to a gene: 5. This CDR3 comprises 12 residues. CDR3 residues: CSVLDRGQEQYF. The DNA for the CDR3 is TGCAGCGTTTTAGACAGGGGGCAAGAGCAGTACTTC.

At least ten counts were recorded for this clonotype. The V gene is TRBV20-1, the J gene TRBJ2-7; TRBD2 aligns across 8 bases. This CDR3 has 13 amino acids. With V trimmed by 5 bases and J by 1 base, 4 bases remained unmatched. Germline V gives CDR1 DFQATT, CDR2 SNEGSKA (reference sequence). CDR3: CSAESGSSYEQYF. The CDR3 nucleotides read TGCAGTGCTGAAAGCGGGAGTTCCTACGAGCAGTACTTC.

This clonotype appeared many times. V usage is TRBV9 and J usage is TRBJ2-6; a weak D match, TRBD2 (5 bases). Germline CDR1 and CDR2: SGDLS and YYNGEE. CDR3 length equals 16 residues. Trimming left V 4 bases short and J 0 bases short, with 11 bases between. CDR3 loop: CASSSRGHSGANVLTF. In nucleotides, the CDR3 is TGTGCCAGCAGCTCTAGAGGGCACTCTGGGGCCAACGTCCTGACTTTC.

This clonotype occurred a few times. This chain joins TRBV30 and TRBJ2-1; 14 positions match TRBD2. Germline values: CDR1 GTSNPN, CDR2 SVGIG (reference sequence). The CDR3 extends over 15 amino acids. With V trimmed by 1 base and J by 11 bases, 7 bases remained unmatched. The CDR3 sequence is CAWSDTGTSGSKQFF. CDR3 bases: TGTGCCTGGAGTGATACCGGGACTAGCGGGAGTAAGCAGTTCTTC.

The chain is built from TRBV27 and TRBJ1-1; D not resolved. From germline, CDR1 is MNHEY and CDR2 SMNVEV (reference sequence). Trimming cost V 5 bases and J 4 bases, with 20 bases left between them. This CDR3 is 16 amino acids long. CDR3 bases: TGTGCCAGCAGTCTCATCCCGGGCCAGATCGGCACTGAAGCTTTCTTT. Amino acids: CASSLIPGQIGTEAFF.

This clonotype was detected ten times or more. The V call is TRBV7-9, the J call TRBJ2-1, with 9 bases aligning to TRBD2. The germline V gene encodes CDR1 SEHNR and CDR2 FQNEAQ (reference sequence). This CDR3 is built from 15 residues. The V and J ends lost 5 bases and 3 bases, in that order; junction bases with no gene match: 5. This CDR3 reads CASSKSSGVYNEQFF. In nucleotides, the CDR3 is TGTGCCAGCAGCAAGTCTAGCGGGGTCTACAATGAGCAGTTCTTC.

V is TRBV27 and J is TRBJ1-5; weak D call: TRBD1 (6 bases). The CDR3 is made up of 14 amino acids. V was trimmed by 10 bases and J by 6 bases, leaving 19 bases between them. Germline V gene data show CDR1 as MNHEY and CDR2 as SMNVEV (reference sequence). Here the CDR3 DNA reads TGTGCCATCACCACAGGGCGGGGTGGTCAGCCCCAGCATTTT. Amino acids: CAITTGRGGQPQHF.

Ten or more counts support this clonotype. A single base separates this from a much larger clone, so it may be a read error. The chain is built from TRBV19 and TRBJ2-7; 7 bases line up with TRBD2. The germline V gene has CDR1 LNHDA and CDR2 SQIVND (reference sequence). The CDR3 sequence is 15 residues long. V shed 5 bases, J shed 4 bases, and the junction held 11 bases outside the gene matches. CDR3 bases: TGTGCCAGTAGTGCCAGGACTAGTTCGGTGTACGAGCAGTACTTC. Amino acids: CASSARTSSVYEQYF.

In its sample, this clonotype was seen many times. The rearrangement links TRBV6-5 to TRBJ2-2; no clear D. The CDR3 loop spans 13 amino acids. CDR1 MNHEY and CDR2 SVGAGI come from the germline V gene. V lost 4 bases and J 8 bases, leaving 11 bases between the germline ends. CDR3 sequence reads: CASSFRDAGELFF. The CDR3 nucleotides read TGTGCCAGCAGTTTTAGAGACGCAGGGGAGCTGTTTTTT.

The sample holds many counts of this clonotype. The chain employs TRBV19 and TRBJ2-1; D is undetermined. The germline V and J ends were trimmed by 7 bases and 2 bases, with 9 bases remaining between them. Germline loops: CDR1 LNHDA, CDR2 SQIVND (reference sequence). The CDR3 spans 13 residues. The CDR3 nucleotides read TGTGCCAGTACAGGTCAGGCCTACAATGAGCAGTTCTTC. The encoded protein is CASTGQAYNEQFF.

The sample holds many counts of this clonotype. This rearrangement joins TRBV30 to TRBJ1-6; D is unresolved. Per the germline V gene, CDR1 is GTSNPN and CDR2 is SVGIG (reference sequence). This CDR3 is 11 amino acids long. DNA for the CDR3: TGTGCGGGAGGATATAATTCACCCCTCCACTTT. It specifies CAGGYNSPLHF.

This clonotype was counted only a few times. The chain employs TRBV5-1 and TRBJ2-7, with TRBD1 identical over 10 bases. The trim removed 0 bases at V and 3 bases at J, leaving 0 bases unmatched. Germline CDR1 is SGHRS and CDR2 is YFSETQ. The CDR3 totals 14 residues. CDR3: CASSLGDRGYEQYF. Written as DNA, the CDR3 is TGCGCCAGCAGCTTGGGGGACAGGGGCTACGAGCAGTACTTC.

The chain links TRBV28 to TRBJ1-5, with 7 nucleotides matching TRBD1. CDR1 is MDHEN, CDR2 SYDVKM, per germline. Trimming removed 3 bases from V and 6 bases from J; junction bases left unmatched: 8. The CDR3 consists of 15 residues. CDR3 in amino acids: CASSFRQGTGQPQHF. The CDR3 nucleotides read TGTGCCAGCAGTTTCCGACAGGGTACGGGTCAGCCCCAGCATTTT.

This clonotype was detected ten times or more. The rearrangement uses TRBV5-1 and TRBJ1-1; no reliable D call. This CDR3 has 15 amino acids. Trimming removed 5 bases at V and 1 base at J, with 15 bases between. CDR1 and CDR2 (germline): SGHRS, YFSETQ. CDR3 nucleotides: TGCGCCAGCAGATTGACCGAGATAGGGAACACTGAAGCTTTCTTT. It encodes CASRLTEIGNTEAFF.